This T cell receptor (beta chain) appears in the sequencing data of a study of blood T cell repertoires in COVID-19 (dated by TCRdb to 2020 to 2021). Broadly, across the study: The collaborator samples originated in the United States, Italy and Spain and spanned the acute and convalescent phases of COVID-19. The repertoires were released in a freely available public database intended as a resource for research on the immune response to SARS-CoV-2. The dataset comprised deeply sampled blood TCRbeta repertoires from subjects exposed to, actively infected with, or recovered from COVID-19. The samples were drawn from two sources: the first 160 participants of the ongoing ImmuneRACE study, and 1,000 to 1,500 subjects contributed by 6 global collaborators. The sample metadata nearly always contained a de-identified subject ID, COVID-19 status, age in years and sex. Where HLA class I and class II types were available, the types were taken from metadata supplied by the sample provider, not from assay-based typing. The material from the prospective study consisted of cDNA or gDNA derived from T cells, B-cell-depleted T cells, or PBMCs.

Results and caveats for the whole study, not just this receptor: How much clinical and demographic metadata was included differed by source and by participant, and the metadata was provided uncurated.

Trimming at the junction amounts to 0 bases on V and 7 bases on J, and the germline ends lie 12 bases apart. The CDR1 and CDR2 encoded by the germline V gene are ENHRY and SYGVKD. The CDR3, cysteine through phenylalanine, is 14 amino acids long. The CDR3 DNA has 42 bases and is translated from base 1. In the prospective study, participants were about 18 to 95 years old, resided in approximately 25 geographic areas of the United States, and were enrolled through a virtual design. In the prospective study, participants were assigned to cohorts based on the clinical history participants reported in a screening survey and a study questionnaire. Exposed participants were defined as having been in contact with someone with a PCR-confirmed or clinician-diagnosed COVID-19 case within 2 weeks of study entry. Each participant in the prospective study had whole blood, serum and a nasopharyngeal or oropharyngeal swab collected by mobile phlebotomists. Participants in the prospective study had the option to provide additional blood draws and questionnaires over a roughly 2-month period. Prospective study blood samples were shipped either frozen or at room temperature before DNA extraction.

In the case of this clone: This receptor's antigen is unknown. No much larger clone is present one base from it, and per-base qualities are unavailable.

TCRbeta CDR3 regions were amplified from genomic DNA by means of the immunoSEQ Assay, a bias-controlled multiplex PCR. The authors' pipeline ran thus. The number of nucleated cells in each sample was estimated by amplification of reference gene primers within the assay. To quantify the absolute abundance of each unique TCRbeta CDR3 rearrangement, sequence reads were collapsed and filtered. For each sample, productive Simpson clonality was calculated as the square root of Simpson's diversity index over productive rearrangements. TCRdb took over this immuneACCESS table, retaining in-frame rearrangements with V and J assigned. Such tables are incomplete; in checked studies, under half of the missing clones stem from an unresolved V gene, and the remainder is unexplained. The DNA gave D and trimming, while V, J and clone size come from that table. This sample comprises 200,000 to 300,000 clones, 70% to 90% of them detected only once. Around 0.85% of the sample is in the top ten clones.

The chain is made from TRBV10-3 and TRBJ2-5; D gene: possibly TRBD2, on 6 matching bases. The sequenced sample consisted of PBMCs or T cells enriched from blood (not recorded which). The origin of this receptor is a man in his forties or fifties who had been exposed to COVID-19. This receptor carries the CDR3 CAISESGTGGTQYF. The DNA reads TGTGCCATCAGTGAGTCTGGGACTGGAGGGACCCAGTACTTC.